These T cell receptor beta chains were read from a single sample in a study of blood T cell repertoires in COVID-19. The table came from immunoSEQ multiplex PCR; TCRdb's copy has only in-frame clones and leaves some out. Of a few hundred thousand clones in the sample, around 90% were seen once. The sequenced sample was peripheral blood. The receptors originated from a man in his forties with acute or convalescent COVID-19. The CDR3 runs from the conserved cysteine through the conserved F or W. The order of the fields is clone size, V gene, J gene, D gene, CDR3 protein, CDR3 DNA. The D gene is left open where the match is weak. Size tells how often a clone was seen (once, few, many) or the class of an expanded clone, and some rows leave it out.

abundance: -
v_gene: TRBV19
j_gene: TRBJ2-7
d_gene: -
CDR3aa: CASTRQLNSYEQYF
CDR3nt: TGTGCCAGTACTCGACAGCTAAACTCCTACGAGCAGTACTTC

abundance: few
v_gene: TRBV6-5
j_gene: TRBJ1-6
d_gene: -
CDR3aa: CASGLTVENSPLHF
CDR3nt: TGTGCCAGCGGACTGACCGTCGAGAATTCACCCCTCCACTTT

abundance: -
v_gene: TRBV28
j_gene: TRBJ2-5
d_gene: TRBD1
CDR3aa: CAIQGEMYQETQYF
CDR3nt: TGTGCCATCCAGGGGGAGATGTACCAAGAGACCCAGTACTTC

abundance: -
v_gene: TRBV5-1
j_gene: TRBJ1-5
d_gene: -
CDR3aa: CASSLGQKNQPQHF
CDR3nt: TGCGCCAGCAGCTTGGGACAGAAAAATCAGCCCCAGCATTTT

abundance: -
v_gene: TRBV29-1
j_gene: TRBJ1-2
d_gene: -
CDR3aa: CSVEDQRQPYGYTF
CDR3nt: TGCAGCGTTGAAGATCAAAGACAGCCCTATGGCTACACCTTC

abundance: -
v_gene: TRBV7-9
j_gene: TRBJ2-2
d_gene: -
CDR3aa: CAGRNTGELFF
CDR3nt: TGTGCAGGGAGGAACACCGGGGAGCTGTTTTTT

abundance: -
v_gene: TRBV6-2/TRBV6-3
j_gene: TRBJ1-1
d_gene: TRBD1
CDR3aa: CASSSTTGNRTYEAFF
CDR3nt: TGTGCCAGCAGCTCTACGACAGGGAACAGGACCTATGAAGCTTTCTTT

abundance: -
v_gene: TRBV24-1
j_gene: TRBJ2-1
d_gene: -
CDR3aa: CATSEPTGGGPNEQFF
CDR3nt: TGTGCCACCAGTGAGCCTACAGGGGGGGGGCCCAATGAGCAGTTCTTC

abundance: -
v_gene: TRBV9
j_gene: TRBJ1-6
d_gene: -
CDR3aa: CASSVAVGVGSPLHF
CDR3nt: TGTGCCAGCAGCGTAGCGGTAGGGGTTGGTTCACCCCTCCACTTT

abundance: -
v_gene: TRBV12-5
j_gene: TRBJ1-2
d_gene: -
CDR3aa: CASGLGPLGPGGYTF
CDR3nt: TGTGCTAGTGGTTTGGGCCCTTTGGGTCCGGGAGGCTACACCTTC

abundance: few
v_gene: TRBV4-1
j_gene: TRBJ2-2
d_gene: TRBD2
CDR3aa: CASSRYGLAGEAGELFF
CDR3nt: TGCGCCAGCAGCCGGTACGGACTAGCGGGAGAAGCCGGGGAGCTGTTTTTT

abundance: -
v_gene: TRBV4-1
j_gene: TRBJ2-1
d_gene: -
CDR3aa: CASSPLSGHRGYNEQFF
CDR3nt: TGCGCCAGCAGTCCCCTTAGCGGCCATCGGGGGTACAATGAGCAGTTCTTC

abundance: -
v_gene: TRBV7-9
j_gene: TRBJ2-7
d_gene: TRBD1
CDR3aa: CASSPKGTGRYEQYF
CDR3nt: TGTGCCAGCAGCCCAAAGGGGACAGGGAGGTACGAGCAGTACTTC

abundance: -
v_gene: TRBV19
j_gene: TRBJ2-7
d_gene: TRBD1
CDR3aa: CASSTGTGSYEQYF
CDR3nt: TGTGCCAGTAGTACCGGGACAGGCTCCTACGAGCAGTACTTC

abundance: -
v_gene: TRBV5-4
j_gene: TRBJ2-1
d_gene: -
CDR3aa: CASSSATDRANEQFF
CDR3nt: TGTGCCAGCAGCAGCGCGACAGACAGAGCGAATGAGCAGTTCTTC

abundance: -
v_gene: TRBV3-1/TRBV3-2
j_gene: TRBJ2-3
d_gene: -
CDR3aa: CASSPYSGGTDTQYF
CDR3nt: TGTGCCAGCAGCCCTTATAGCGGAGGGACAGATACGCAGTATTTT

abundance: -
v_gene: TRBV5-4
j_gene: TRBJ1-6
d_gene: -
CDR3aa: CASSLDFGVDNSPLHF
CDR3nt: TGTGCCAGCAGCTTGGACTTCGGGGTCGATAATTCACCCCTCCACTTT

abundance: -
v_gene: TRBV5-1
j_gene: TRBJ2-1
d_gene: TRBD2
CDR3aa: CASSLGRLAGGPGVEQFF
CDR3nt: TGCGCCAGCAGCCTCGGACGCTTAGCGGGAGGGCCGGGAGTTGAGCAGTTCTTC

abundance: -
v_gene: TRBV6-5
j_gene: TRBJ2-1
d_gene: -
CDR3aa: CASRARYNEQFF
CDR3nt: TGTGCCAGCAGGGCTCGATACAATGAGCAGTTCTTC

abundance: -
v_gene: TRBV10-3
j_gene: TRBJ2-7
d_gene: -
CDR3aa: CAISAIYEQYF
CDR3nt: TGTGCCATCAGTGCCATCTACGAGCAGTACTTC

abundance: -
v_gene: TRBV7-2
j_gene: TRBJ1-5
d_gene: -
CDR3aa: CASSLSGNNQPQHF
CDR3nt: TGTGCCAGCAGCTTATCGGGGAACAATCAGCCCCAGCATTTT

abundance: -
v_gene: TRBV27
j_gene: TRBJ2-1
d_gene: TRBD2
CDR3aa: CASSWGTSGVDEQFF
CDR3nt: TGTGCCAGCAGTTGGGGGACTAGCGGGGTCGATGAGCAGTTCTTC

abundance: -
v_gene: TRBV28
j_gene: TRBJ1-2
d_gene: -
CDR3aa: CASSLLGRDYGYTF
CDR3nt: TGTGCCAGCAGTTTATTGGGCAGGGACTATGGCTACACCTTC

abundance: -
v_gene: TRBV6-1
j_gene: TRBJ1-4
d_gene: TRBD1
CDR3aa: CASSEAIAGTGIRKLFF
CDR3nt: TGTGCCAGCAGTGAAGCGATAGCCGGGACAGGGATAAGAAAACTGTTTTTT

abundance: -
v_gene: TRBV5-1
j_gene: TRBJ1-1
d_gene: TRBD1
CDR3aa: CASSPDLRTGNTEAFF
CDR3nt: TGCGCCAGCAGCCCAGACTTAAGGACAGGGAACACTGAAGCTTTCTTT

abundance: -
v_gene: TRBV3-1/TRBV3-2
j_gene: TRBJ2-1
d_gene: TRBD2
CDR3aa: CASSSPAGEYNEQFF
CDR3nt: TGTGCCAGCAGCTCCCCTGCGGGGGAATACAATGAGCAGTTCTTC

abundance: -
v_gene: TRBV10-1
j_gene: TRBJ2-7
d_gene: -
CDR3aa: CASSEYLSEQYF
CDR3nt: TGCGCCAGCAGTGAATATCTATCCGAGCAGTACTTC

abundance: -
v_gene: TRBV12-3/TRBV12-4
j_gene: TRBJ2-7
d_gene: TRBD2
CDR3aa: CASSLLAGSEQYF
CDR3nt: TGTGCCAGCAGTTTGCTAGCGGGAAGCGAGCAGTACTTC

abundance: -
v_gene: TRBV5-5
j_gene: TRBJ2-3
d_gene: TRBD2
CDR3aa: CASSLAGTSDTQYF
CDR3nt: TGTGCCAGCAGCTTGGCCGGGACTAGTGATACGCAGTATTTT

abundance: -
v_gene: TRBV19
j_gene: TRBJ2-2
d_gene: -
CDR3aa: CASQEGVANTGELFF
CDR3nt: TGTGCCAGCCAGGAAGGTGTGGCGAACACCGGGGAGCTGTTTTTT

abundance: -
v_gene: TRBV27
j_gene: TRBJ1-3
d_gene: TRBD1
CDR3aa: CASSVDRGGGNTIYF
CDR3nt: TGTGCCAGCAGCGTTGACAGGGGAGGAGGAAACACCATATATTTT

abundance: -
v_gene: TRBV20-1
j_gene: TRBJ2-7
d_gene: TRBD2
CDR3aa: CSASPLLASGYEQYF
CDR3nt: TGCAGTGCTAGTCCGCTACTAGCGTCAGGCTACGAGCAGTACTTC

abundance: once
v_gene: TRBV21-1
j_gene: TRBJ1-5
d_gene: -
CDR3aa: CASSKGFIGDRRNQPQHF
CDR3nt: TGTGCCAGCAGCAAAGGTTTTATAGGGGACAGACGCAATCAGCCCCAGCATTTT

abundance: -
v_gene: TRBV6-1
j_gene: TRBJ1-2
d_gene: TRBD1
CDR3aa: CASSEFGQGEFCTF
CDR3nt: TGTGCCAGCAGTGAGTTTGGACAGGGGGAGTTTTGCACCTTC

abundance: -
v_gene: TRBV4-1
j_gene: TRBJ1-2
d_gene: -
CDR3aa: CASSAPGAGRGYTF
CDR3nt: TGCGCCAGCAGCGCCCCAGGGGCAGGTCGTGGCTACACCTTC

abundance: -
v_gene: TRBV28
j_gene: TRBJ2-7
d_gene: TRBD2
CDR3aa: CASRREDRLAGGRENYEQYF
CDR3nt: TGTGCCAGCAGGAGAGAGGACCGACTAGCGGGGGGACGCGAGAACTACGAGCAGTACTTC

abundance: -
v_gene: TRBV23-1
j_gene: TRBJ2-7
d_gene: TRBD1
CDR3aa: CASSDDRGLFYEQYF
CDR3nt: TGCGCCAGCAGCGACGACAGGGGACTCTTCTACGAGCAGTACTTC

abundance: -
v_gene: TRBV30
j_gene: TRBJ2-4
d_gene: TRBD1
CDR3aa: CAWTSTGGEDIQYF
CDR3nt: TGTGCCTGGACCAGTACAGGGGGAGAGGACATTCAGTACTTC

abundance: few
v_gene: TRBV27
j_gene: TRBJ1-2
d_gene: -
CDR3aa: CASSVGHLYGYTF
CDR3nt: TGTGCCAGCAGTGTGGGACATTTGTATGGCTACACCTTC

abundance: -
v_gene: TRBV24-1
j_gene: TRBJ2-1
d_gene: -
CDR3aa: CATSDPGHSEQFF
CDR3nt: TGTGCCACCAGTGATCCTGGGCACAGTGAGCAGTTCTTC

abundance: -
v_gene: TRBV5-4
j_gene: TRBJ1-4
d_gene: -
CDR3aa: CASSLEGGQEKLFF
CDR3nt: TGTGCCAGCAGCTTGGAAGGTGGGCAGGAAAAACTGTTTTTT

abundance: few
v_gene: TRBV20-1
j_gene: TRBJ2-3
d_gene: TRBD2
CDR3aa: CSASHPGGPGTDTQYF
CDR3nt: TGCAGTGCTAGTCACCCGGGAGGGCCGGGCACAGATACGCAGTATTTT